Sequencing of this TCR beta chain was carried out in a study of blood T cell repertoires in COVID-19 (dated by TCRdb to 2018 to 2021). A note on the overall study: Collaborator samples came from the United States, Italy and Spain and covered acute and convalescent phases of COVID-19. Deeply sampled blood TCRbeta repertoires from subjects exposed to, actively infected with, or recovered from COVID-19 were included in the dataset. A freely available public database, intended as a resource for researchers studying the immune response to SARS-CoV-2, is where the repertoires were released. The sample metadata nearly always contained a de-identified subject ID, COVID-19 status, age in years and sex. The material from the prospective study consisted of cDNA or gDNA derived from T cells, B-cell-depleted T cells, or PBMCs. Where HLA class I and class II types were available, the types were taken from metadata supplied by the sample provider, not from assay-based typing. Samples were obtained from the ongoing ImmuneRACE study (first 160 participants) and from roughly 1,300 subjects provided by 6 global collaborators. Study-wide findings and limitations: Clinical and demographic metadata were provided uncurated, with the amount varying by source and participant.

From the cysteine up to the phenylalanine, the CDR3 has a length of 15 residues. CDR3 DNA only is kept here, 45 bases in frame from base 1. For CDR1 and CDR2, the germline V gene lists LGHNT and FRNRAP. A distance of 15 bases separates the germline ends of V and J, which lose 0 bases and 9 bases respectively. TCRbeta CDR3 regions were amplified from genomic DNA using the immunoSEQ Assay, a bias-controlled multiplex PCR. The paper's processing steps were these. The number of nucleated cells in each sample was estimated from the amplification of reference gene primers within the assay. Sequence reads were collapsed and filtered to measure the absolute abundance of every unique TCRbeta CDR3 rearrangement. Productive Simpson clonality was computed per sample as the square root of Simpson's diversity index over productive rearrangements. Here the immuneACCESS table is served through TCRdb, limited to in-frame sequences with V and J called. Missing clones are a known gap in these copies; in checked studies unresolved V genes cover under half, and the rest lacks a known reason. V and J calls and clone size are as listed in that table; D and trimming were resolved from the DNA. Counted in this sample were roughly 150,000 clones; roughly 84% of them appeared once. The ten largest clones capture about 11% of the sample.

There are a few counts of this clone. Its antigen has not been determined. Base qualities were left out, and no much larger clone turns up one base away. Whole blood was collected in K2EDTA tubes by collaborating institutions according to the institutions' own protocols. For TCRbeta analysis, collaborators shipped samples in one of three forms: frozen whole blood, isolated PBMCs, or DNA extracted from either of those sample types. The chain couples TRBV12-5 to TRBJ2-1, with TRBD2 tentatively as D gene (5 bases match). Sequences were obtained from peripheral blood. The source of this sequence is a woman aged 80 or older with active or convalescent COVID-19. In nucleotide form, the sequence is TGTGCTAGTGGTTTGGTTACACTAGGGCCTGGTGAGCAGTTCTTC. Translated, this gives CASGLVTLGPGEQFF.